This T cell receptor beta chain emerged from a study of lymphopenia after photon versus proton radiotherapy. TCRdb keeps only in-frame clones here, not all; method: immunoSEQ multiplex PCR. This table has 150,000 to 200,000 clones, 88% appearing once. The clonotype originates from a man aged 50 to 59 with gastric cancer. The sequencing used peripheral blood, collected from a patient treated with photon-based radiotherapy.

As DNA, the CDR3 is TGCGCCAGCAGCCCGCGGGGTAGCGGGGCCCCGACGGGGACCCAGTACTTC. It encodes CASSPRGSGAPTGTQYF. The chain couples TRBV4-1 to TRBJ2-5, with 8 nucleotides matching TRBD2. The CDR3 spans 17 residues. With 4 bases clipped from V and 7 bases from J, the junction kept 17 bases outside the gene matches. From germline, CDR1 is MGHRA and CDR2 YSYEKL.